Listed below are T cell receptor beta chains from one sample, sequenced in a study of graft-versus-host responses after intestinal transplantation. Some clones are missing from TCRdb's copy, which holds only in-frame ones; the method was immunoSEQ multiplex PCR. The table lists 65,000 to 85,000 clones, roughly 89% of them singletons, with approximately 6.9% in the top ten. The sample here was bone marrow, taken approximately 100 weeks after intestinal transplantation. Source of these receptors: a human patient who received an intestinal transplant, so some T cells may come from the graft donor. The CDR3 runs from the conserved cysteine through the conserved F or W. Each record gives: J gene, V gene, clone size, D gene, CDR3 DNA, CDR3 protein. D genes are given only for firm matches. Clone sizes are given selectively: once, few, many, or a class where the clone is expanded.

TRBJ2-6 | TRBV5-1 | once | NA | TGCGCCAGCAGCTTATCTGGGGCCAACGTCCTGACTTTC | CASSLSGANVLTF
TRBJ2-5 | TRBV6-4 | NA | TRBD2 | TGTGCGGGTAGGGGACTAGGAGGAGAGACCCAGTACTTC | CAGRGLGGETQYF
TRBJ2-1 | TRBV28 | NA | NA | TGTGCCACCGGAGGGGGTGAGTTGAGCTCCTACAATGAGCAGTTCTTC | CATGGGELSSYNEQFF
TRBJ2-7 | TRBV9 | NA | NA | TGTGCCAGCAGCCTCCTTAATGGTGCTGAGCAGTACTTC | CASSLLNGAEQYF
TRBJ2-3 | TRBV7-6 | NA | NA | TGTGCCAGCAGCTTAGCTAGCCTTACACACACAGATACGCAGTATTTT | CASSLASLTHTDTQYF
TRBJ2-2 | TRBV4-1 | NA | NA | TGCGCCAGCAGCCAATATTCCACCGGGGAGCTGTTTTTT | CASSQYSTGELFF
TRBJ2-7 | TRBV16 | NA | TRBD1 | TGTGCCAGCAGCCGCATGGGGACAGGCGGTGAGGACGAGCAGTACTTC | CASSRMGTGGEDEQYF
TRBJ1-2 | TRBV5-1 | NA | NA | TGCGCCAGCAGCTTTGTGGGTTCGGGCTATGGCTACACCTTC | CASSFVGSGYGYTF
TRBJ2-6 | TRBV9 | once | TRBD2 | TGTGCCAGCAGCTTCAGGGAGGGAAGAGGGGCCAACGTCCTGACTTTC | CASSFREGRGANVLTF
TRBJ2-7 | TRBV19 | NA | NA | TGTGCCAGTAGCCTCCAGGGTTCAGTTTCCTACGAGCAGTACTTC | CASSLQGSVSYEQYF
TRBJ1-5 | TRBV25-1 | NA | NA | TGTGCCAGCAGTCTAGGGAATCAGCCCCAGCATTTT | CASSLGNQPQHF
TRBJ2-7 | TRBV7-9 | NA | TRBD2 | TGTGCCAGCAGCGGGGCCCCGACTAGCGGGGTATCCTACGAGCAGTACTTC | CASSGAPTSGVSYEQYF
TRBJ2-1 | TRBV7-2 | NA | NA | TGTGCCAGCAGCTTAAGGGTGAAGAAGCAGTTCTTC | CASSLRVKKQFF
TRBJ1-4 | TRBV2 | NA | TRBD1 | TGTGCCAGCAGCGGGACAGGGGGCGTAACTAATGAAAAACTGTTTTTT | CASSGTGGVTNEKLFF
TRBJ2-1 | TRBV7-7 | NA | NA | TGTGCCAGCAGCCCCGTGTTAGATTACAATGAGCAGTTCTTC | CASSPVLDYNEQFF
TRBJ1-2 | TRBV14 | NA | TRBD1 | TGTGCCAGCAGCCCTGGACAGGGCTATGGCTACACCTTC | CASSPGQGYGYTF
TRBJ2-2 | TRBV6-5 | NA | TRBD2 | TGTGCCAGCAGTTACGTCAGCGGGAGCGTCGGGGAGCTGTTTTTT | CASSYVSGSVGELFF
TRBJ2-1 | TRBV29-1 | NA | NA | TGCAGCTCTTGTATCGGGGGAGTATATGAGCAGTTCTTC | CSSCIGGVYEQFF
TRBJ2-7 | TRBV2 | few | NA | TGTGCCAGCGGAAAGTACGAGCAGTACTTC | CASGKYEQYF
TRBJ1-1 | TRBV18 | once | TRBD1 | TGTGCCAGCTCACCAGGGACAGGGGGCATCACTGAAGCTTTCTTT | CASSPGTGGITEAFF
TRBJ1-2 | TRBV14 | NA | NA | TGTGCCAGCAGCCAAGTTAACAGCTTCTATGGCTACACCTTC | CASSQVNSFYGYTF